The 28 T cell receptor beta chains below were found in one sample sequenced in a study of blood T cell repertoires in COVID-19. The table came from immunoSEQ multiplex PCR; TCRdb's copy has only in-frame clones and leaves some out. This table holds roughly 66,000 clones, approximately 90% found once. The source material was peripheral blood. The receptors derive from a human donor in a cohort sampled during active COVID-19.

The table lists this clone with a count of one. V is TRBV6-6 and J is TRBJ2-7; D not certain. The V gene lost 2 bases and the J gene lost 5 bases, with 4 bases spanning the gap. The CDR3 loop spans 11 amino acids. CDR1 and CDR2 from the germline V gene are MNHNY and SVGAGI (reference sequence). This CDR3 is CASSYPDEQYF. DNA for the CDR3: TGTGCCAGCAGTTACCCGGACGAGCAGTACTTC.

The chain carries TRBV7-2 and TRBJ2-3; TRBD2 might be the D (6 bases). CDR1 SGHTA and CDR2 FQGNSA come from the germline V gene. The CDR3 covers 15 residues. The V end lost 5 bases, the J end lost 4 bases, and 16 bases lay between the germline ends. The CDR3, as DNA: TGTGCCAGCAGCCTCCTAGCGTGGGTGTCAGATACGCAGTATTTT. This gives the protein CASSLLAWVSDTQYF. The variable domain in full, completed from reference TRBV7-2 and TRBJ2-3, reads GAGVSQSPSNKVTEKGKDVELRCDPISGHTALYWYRQSLGQGLEFLIYFQGNSAPDKSGLPSDRFSAERTGGSVSTLTIQRTQQEDSAVYLCASSLLAWVSDTQYFGPGTRLTVL.

V is TRBV6-5 and J is TRBJ2-7, with TRBD1 identical over 10 bases. CDR1 is MNHEY and CDR2 is SVGAGI in the germline V gene. This CDR3 comprises 14 residues. Germline trimming cut 2 bases from V and 3 bases from J; bases unmatched to any gene: 1. The CDR3 spells CASSYGTGVYEQYF. In nucleotides, the CDR3 is TGTGCCAGCAGTTACGGGACAGGGGTCTACGAGCAGTACTTC.

The rearrangement joins TRBV28 to TRBJ2-3; the D gene is possibly TRBD1 (5 bases). Germline CDR1 and CDR2: MDHEN and SYDVKM. V lost 4 bases to trimming and J lost 6 bases, with 11 bases between them. The CDR3 has 13 residues. CDR3 residues: CASSSVTADTQYF. The CDR3 DNA follows: TGTGCCAGCAGTTCGGTGACAGCGGATACGCAGTATTTT.

This chain joins TRBV30 and TRBJ2-4; 10 bases agree with TRBD1. Unmatched junction bases numbered 6, after V lost 0 bases and J lost 1 base. This CDR3 is built from 17 residues. Looked up from germline, CDR1 is GTSNPN and CDR2 is SVGIG (reference sequence). As DNA, the CDR3 is TGTGCCTGGAGTGTTTCCGGGACAGGGGCGGCCAAAAACATTCAGTACTTC. It yields the protein CAWSVSGTGAAKNIQYF.

This rearrangement joins TRBV7-3 to TRBJ1-1; perhaps TRBD1 as D (6 bases). Deletions cut 6 bases from V and 3 bases from J, with 14 bases between. The CDR3 is 14 amino acids. The germline CDR1 and CDR2 sequences are SGHTA and FQGTGA. DNA for the CDR3: TGTGCCAGCAGGCTAAACAGGGCGGACACTGAAGCTTTCTTT. It specifies CASRLNRADTEAFF.

The V gene is TRBV3-1 (or the pseudogene TRBV3-2), the J gene TRBJ2-5, with 9 positions matching TRBD2. The length of the CDR3 is 16 residues. With V trimmed by 4 bases and J by 3 bases, 9 bases remained unmatched. Germline CDR1 LGHDT, CDR2 YNNKEL (reference sequence). This CDR3 reads CASSPLWASGKETQYF. The DNA for the CDR3 is TGTGCCAGCAGCCCTTTATGGGCTAGCGGGAAAGAGACCCAGTACTTC.

The V and J genes are TRBV11-2 and TRBJ1-4, with a tentative D call TRBD1 (5 bases). The CDR3 totals 14 residues. From germline, CDR1 is SGHAT and CDR2 FQNNGV. Trimming cost V 5 bases and J 5 bases, with 12 bases left between them. CDR3 loop: CASSGPYRNEKLFF. The CDR3 nucleotides read TGTGCCAGCAGCGGACCCTACAGGAATGAAAAACTGTTTTTT. The full variable domain, in which reference TRBV11-2 and TRBJ1-4 provide the parts outside the CDR3, is EAGVAQSPRYKIIEKRQSVAFWCNPISGHATLYWYQQILGQGPKLLIQFQNNGVVDDSQLPKDRFSAERLKGVDSTLKIQPAKLEDSAVYLCASSGPYRNEKLFFGSGTQLSVL.

The chain carries TRBV5-1 and TRBJ2-7; D is possibly TRBD1 (6 bases). Germline values: CDR1 SGHRS, CDR2 YFSETQ. CDR3 size: 14 residues. The V and J ends lost 4 bases and 2 bases respectively, with 13 bases between them. Here the CDR3 reads CASSPLQGTYEQYF. Here the CDR3 DNA reads TGCGCCAGCAGCCCTTTACAGGGAACCTACGAGCAGTACTTC.

This clone was counted between two and nine times. V usage is TRBV9 and J usage is TRBJ2-2; D unresolved. The germline V gene encodes CDR1 SGDLS and CDR2 YYNGEE. The CDR3 has 16 residues. Deletions cut 4 bases from V and 2 bases from J, with 15 bases between. CDR3 in amino acids: CASSYSTRINTGELFF. CDR3 DNA: TGTGCCAGCAGCTACAGTACCAGGATTAACACCGGGGAGCTGTTTTTT.

The chain couples TRBV27 to TRBJ2-6, with D unclear. CDR3 length: 17 amino acids. Deletions cut 1 base from V and 0 bases from J, with 10 bases between. CDR1 is MNHEY, CDR2 SMNVEV, per germline (reference sequence). DNA of the CDR3: TGTGCCAGCAGTTTATTCTGGTCTAGCTCTGGGGCCAACGTCCTGACTTTC. Protein product: CASSLFWSSSGANVLTF.

This chain joins TRBV6-2 or TRBV6-3 and TRBJ2-5; maybe TRBD2 (7 bases). The V gene's germline CDR1 is MNHEY and CDR2 SVGEGT. V lost 4 bases and J 4 bases, leaving 16 bases between the germline ends. CDR3 size: 15 residues. The CDR3 DNA reads TGTGCCAGCAGTTCCGGACTAGGGGGTGGAGAGACCCAGTACTTC. This sequence encodes CASSSGLGGGETQYF.

This chain links TRBV2 with TRBJ2-2; D perhaps matches TRBD1 (6 bases). Germline V gives CDR1 SNHLY, CDR2 FYNNEI. This CDR3 comprises 14 residues. Trimming took off 7 bases at V and 1 base at J, with 10 bases between the two ends. CDR3: CASKRTENTGELFF. For the CDR3, the DNA is TGTGCCAGCAAACGGACAGAGAACACCGGGGAGCTGTTTTTT.

The V gene is TRBV4-3, the J gene TRBJ2-2; 12 bases line up with TRBD2. J was trimmed by 3 bases and V by 5 bases; bases with no gene match: 1. From germline, CDR1 is LGHNA and CDR2 YSLEER. The CDR3 runs to 15 residues. CDR3 coding DNA: TGCGCCAGCAGCTGGACTAGCGGGGACACCGGGGAGCTGTTTTTT. Amino acids: CASSWTSGDTGELFF.

In this sample, this clone turned up once. The chain joins TRBV5-1 to TRBJ2-2; tentative D call: TRBD2 (6 bases). Per the germline V gene, CDR1 is SGHRS and CDR2 is YFSETQ. With 0 bases removed from V and 9 bases from J, the gap between germline ends came to 12 bases. The CDR3 has 14 amino acids. The CDR3 is CASSLAAGGRELFF. The CDR3 coding sequence is TGCGCCAGCAGCTTGGCAGCGGGCGGGAGGGAGCTGTTTTTT. Full variable domain (outside the CDR3, taken from reference TRBV5-1 and TRBJ2-2): KAGVTQTPRYLIKTRGQQVTLSCSPISGHRSVSWYQQTPGQGLQFLFEYFSETQRNKGNFPGRFSGRQFSNSRSEMNVSTLELGDSALYLCASSLAAGGRELFFGEGSRLTVL.

V gene TRBV7-3 combines with J gene TRBJ2-6; D perhaps matches TRBD2 (7 bases). Germline V lookup: CDR1 SGHTA, CDR2 FQGTGA. V was clipped by 6 bases and J by 0 bases, with 21 bases between them. CDR3 length: 19 amino acids. The CDR3: CASSLDGGPLYSGANVLTF. For the CDR3, the DNA is TGTGCCAGCAGTCTGGACGGGGGGCCCCTTTACTCTGGGGCCAACGTCCTGACTTTC.

This chain connects TRBV5-1 to TRBJ2-3; 9 bases agree with TRBD2. The germline V gene has CDR1 SGHRS and CDR2 YFSETQ. The J segment lost 3 bases and the V segment lost 4 bases, leaving 6 bases of the junction unmatched. CDR3 length equals 15 residues. CDR3 sequence reads: CASSPGLAETDTQYF. Here the CDR3 DNA reads TGCGCCAGCAGCCCGGGACTAGCTGAGACAGATACGCAGTATTTT.

The V and J genes are TRBV5-1 and TRBJ1-1; D gene ambiguous. Germline loops: CDR1 SGHRS, CDR2 YFSETQ. Trimming pared 0 bases from V and 4 bases from J, leaving 13 bases between. The CDR3 contains 15 residues. This CDR3 is CASSLGAGMATEAFF. In DNA form, the CDR3 reads TGCGCCAGCAGCTTGGGAGCGGGGATGGCCACTGAAGCTTTCTTT.

This chain connects TRBV5-6 to TRBJ2-7; TRBD1 matches 9 bases. Looked up from germline, CDR1 is SGHDT and CDR2 is YYEEEE. Losses at the gene ends were 5 bases for V and 2 bases for J; bases not matched to a gene: 5. The CDR3 is 14 amino acids. The CDR3 loop is CASSPGQGPYEQYF. The DNA of the CDR3 is TGTGCCAGCAGTCCGGGACAGGGTCCCTACGAGCAGTACTTC.

This clone was observed a few times. V usage is TRBV7-9 and J usage is TRBJ1-2; unclear D gene. Germline V lookup: CDR1 SEHNR, CDR2 FQNEAQ (reference sequence). Trimming stripped 1 base from V and 0 bases from J, with 3 bases between. CDR3 length: 13 residues. Here the CDR3 DNA reads TGTGCCAGCAGCTTAGACACTAACTATGGCTACACCTTC. Protein product: CASSLDTNYGYTF.

This clone was recorded once. The V and J genes are TRBV7-2 and TRBJ1-1; D unresolved. The germline V gene has CDR1 SGHTA and CDR2 FQGNSA. The CDR3 extends over 12 amino acids. V was pared by 2 bases and J by 3 bases, with 4 bases between. DNA of the CDR3: TGTGCCAGCAGCTTACAGTACACTGAAGCTTTCTTT. Translating it yields CASSLQYTEAFF.

This rearrangement joins TRBV10-1 to TRBJ2-7; no clear D gene. Germline CDR1 reads WNHNN; CDR2 reads SYGVQD (reference sequence). The CDR3 has 11 amino acids. V was cut by 3 bases and J by 6 bases, with 6 bases left in between. CDR3 in amino acids: CASSDSFEQYF. The CDR3 DNA sequence: TGCGCCAGCAGTGACAGTTTCGAGCAGTACTTC.

The V gene is TRBV18, the J gene TRBJ1-5; D might be TRBD1 (5 bases). Trimming stripped 4 bases from V and 0 bases from J, with 7 bases between. This CDR3 comprises 14 residues. The germline V gene has CDR1 KGHSH and CDR2 LQKENI. CDR3 DNA: TGTGCCAGCTCACGAGACAGTAGCAATCAGCCCCAGCATTTT. It codes for CASSRDSSNQPQHF.

This clone was found once. The chain couples TRBV28 to TRBJ2-2; 7 positions agree with TRBD1. The germline CDR1 and CDR2 sequences are MDHEN and SYDVKM. The CDR3 length is 14 residues. J lost 5 bases, V lost 6 bases, and 6 bases had no gene match. The CDR3 spells CASSWDSGTGELFF. The CDR3 coding sequence is TGTGCCAGCAGCTGGGACAGTGGTACCGGGGAGCTGTTTTTT.

The chain links TRBV14 to TRBJ2-5; a weak D match, TRBD2 (7 bases). CDR3 length: 14 amino acids. CDR1 and CDR2 (germline): SGHDN, FVKESK. With 5 bases removed from V and 4 bases from J, the gap between germline ends came to 14 bases. This chain's CDR3 is CASSYGGRRETQYF. The CDR3 DNA reads TGTGCCAGCAGCTACGGGGGGCGCAGAGAGACCCAGTACTTC. Full variable domain (outside the CDR3, taken from reference TRBV14 and TRBJ2-5): EAGVTQFPSHSVIEKGQTVTLRCDPISGHDNLYWYRRVMGKEIKFLLHFVKESKQDESGMPNNRFLAERTGGTYSTLKVQPAELEDSGVYFCASSYGGRRETQYFGPGTRLLVL.

The chain has TRBV7-2 and TRBJ1-6; a weak D match, TRBD1 (6 bases). Germline CDR1 SGHTA, CDR2 FQGNSA. The CDR3 runs 16 residues. The V end lost 2 bases, the J end lost 2 bases, and 10 bases lay between the germline ends. The CDR3 DNA sequence: TGTGCCAGCAGCTTACAGGGGCGAACCTATAATTCACCCCTCCACTTT. This translates into CASSLQGRTYNSPLHF.

This chain connects TRBV19 to TRBJ2-1, with D possibly being TRBD2 (6 bases). Germline V gives CDR1 LNHDA, CDR2 SQIVND (reference sequence). Trimming left V 4 bases short and J 8 bases short, with 18 bases between. CDR3 length: 15 amino acids. In nucleotides, the CDR3 is TGTGCCAGTAGTAGGCCAAATAGCGGATGGGATGAGCAGTTCTTC. This translates into CASSRPNSGWDEQFF.

The CDR3: CATSRDVPSQETQYF. CDR3 nucleotides: TGTGCCACCAGCAGAGATGTCCCTAGTCAAGAGACCCAGTACTTC. The chain joins TRBV15 to TRBJ2-5; D gene uncertain. The CDR3 has 15 residues. Germline assignment: CDR1 LNHNV and CDR2 YYDKDF (reference sequence). V was cut by 0 bases and J by 2 bases, with 10 bases left in between.